The 27 T cell receptor beta chains given below trace back to one sample, sequenced in a study of shared clonotypes between healthy human individuals. Sequenced by immunoSEQ multiplex PCR; TCRdb stores in-frame clones only, minus some. The sample yields some 1.5 million clones, 95% to 99% seen once. Sequencing input: naive CD4+ T cells sorted from blood. The subset denotes: CD45RA+ positively selected. The receptors shown here come from a man aged 25-40 years in good health.

The chain links TRBV5-1 to TRBJ2-7; TRBD1 might be the D (5 bases). Germline V gives CDR1 SGHRS, CDR2 YFSETQ. The V end was cut by 3 bases, the J end by 3 bases, with 13 bases between. The CDR3 loop spans 14 amino acids. The CDR3 spells CASSSPGQGYEQYF. The CDR3 DNA sequence: TGCGCCAGCAGCTCCCCAGGCCAGGGCTACGAGCAGTACTTC.

The chain has TRBV19 and TRBJ2-3; D ambiguous. V was shortened by 7 bases and J by 1 base, with 12 bases between the two germline ends. Germline CDR1 reads LNHDA; CDR2 reads SQIVND (reference sequence). This CDR3 spans 14 amino acids. CDR3 region: CASNDFGGTDTQYF. In nucleotides, the CDR3 is TGTGCCAGTAATGACTTTGGGGGCACAGATACGCAGTATTTT.

This chain links TRBV4-3 with TRBJ2-3; 10 bases match TRBD2. V gave up 0 bases and J gave up 2 bases; unmatched junction bases: 5. The CDR3 extends over 17 amino acids. Germline V gene lookup returns CDR1 LGHNA and CDR2 YSLEER. The CDR3 is CASSQEVAGGPTDTQYF. For the CDR3, the DNA is TGCGCCAGCAGCCAAGAAGTAGCGGGAGGACCCACAGATACGCAGTATTTT.

The J gene is TRBJ1-3, the V gene TRBV5-6; D unresolved. V lost 4 bases and J 8 bases, leaving 13 bases between the germline ends. The CDR3 runs 13 residues. Germline loops: CDR1 SGHDT, CDR2 YYEEEE. The CDR3 is CASSVRAGHTIYF. The CDR3 DNA reads TGTGCCAGCAGCGTGAGGGCCGGCCACACCATATATTTT.

The chain is built from TRBV6-6 and TRBJ2-7; 10 bases fit TRBD2. After removal of 5 bases from V and 1 base from J, the junction contained 8 bases not matched to a gene. The CDR3 extends over 16 amino acids. Germline lookup yields CDR1 MNHNY and CDR2 SVGAGI (reference sequence). The CDR3 bases are TGTGCCAGCAGTCGCGCCGCTAGCGGGGGTTCCTACGAGCAGTACTTC. Translation: CASSRAASGGSYEQYF.

V gene TRBV5-4 combines with J gene TRBJ2-7; D call uncertain. The germline V gene has CDR1 SGHNT and CDR2 YYREEE (reference sequence). Trimming removed 0 bases at V and 4 bases at J, with 5 bases between. The CDR3 consists of 12 residues. The CDR3 sequence: CASSLGNYEQYF. The CDR3 nucleotides are TGTGCCAGCAGCTTGGGGAATTACGAGCAGTACTTC.

The chain couples TRBV9 to TRBJ2-1; 8 positions agree with TRBD2. The V gene end was trimmed by 3 bases and the J gene end by 5 bases; junction bases not matched to a gene: 10. The CDR3 is 16 residues long. Germline CDR1 and CDR2: SGDLS and YYNGEE. The CDR3 nucleotides read TGTGCCAGCAGCGGGCAAGCGGGAGTGGGTAACAATGAGCAGTTCTTC. It codes for CASSGQAGVGNNEQFF.

V usage is TRBV5-8 and J usage is TRBJ2-2, with 7 bases aligning to TRBD2. Germline trimming cut 4 bases from V and 1 base from J; bases unmatched to any gene: 13. The CDR3 is 18 amino acids. CDR1 and CDR2 from the germline V gene are SGHTS and YDEGEE. In DNA, the CDR3 is TGTGCCAGCAGCCGGGGCGGGAGCCTCTTCTGGAACACCGGGGAGCTGTTTTTT. Encoded protein: CASSRGGSLFWNTGELFF.

This chain joins TRBV9 and TRBJ1-3; D not resolved. The CDR3 extends over 16 amino acids. The germline CDR1 and CDR2 sequences are SGDLS and YYNGEE. The V end was cut by 0 bases, the J end by 0 bases, with 10 bases between. The CDR3 region is CASSVDGRISGNTIYF. The CDR3 DNA follows: TGTGCCAGCAGCGTAGACGGACGGATCTCTGGAAACACCATATATTTT.

The chain carries TRBV6-1 and TRBJ2-7; TRBD2 is a possible D gene (6 bases). V was cut by 4 bases and J by 4 bases, with 14 bases left in between. Germline values: CDR1 MNHNS, CDR2 SASEGT. This CDR3 contains 14 residues. CDR3: CASSVGDRGYEQYF. Here the CDR3 DNA reads TGTGCCAGCAGTGTTGGGGACCGGGGGTACGAGCAGTACTTC.

This chain connects TRBV6-1 to TRBJ2-7, with 7 bases matching TRBD1. The CDR3 extends over 14 amino acids. Trimming at V came to 3 bases and at J to 3 bases, leaving 5 bases not matched to a gene. Germline V lookup: CDR1 MNHNS, CDR2 SASEGT. The CDR3 loop is CASSEGTVNYEQYF. For the CDR3, the DNA is TGTGCCAGCAGTGAGGGGACAGTTAACTACGAGCAGTACTTC.

J is TRBJ1-3 and V is TRBV28, with D possibly being TRBD1 (6 bases). The CDR3 extends over 15 amino acids. CDR1 and CDR2 (germline): MDHEN, SYDVKM. Trimming left V 6 bases short and J 0 bases short, with 12 bases between. The CDR3 protein is CASSGYRVSGNTIYF. The CDR3 bases are TGTGCCAGCAGCGGATACAGGGTCTCTGGAAACACCATATATTTT.

The chain has TRBV30 and TRBJ1-1, with D unclear. V shed 4 bases and J shed 7 bases, with 7 bases lying between them. From germline, CDR1 is GTSNPN and CDR2 SVGIG (reference sequence). The length of the CDR3 is 10 residues. The DNA for the CDR3 is TGTGCCTGGAAGGGAGTTGAAGCTTTCTTT. Translation: CAWKGVEAFF.

The V call is TRBV5-1, the J call TRBJ2-7, with TRBD1 matching 7 bases. This CDR3 is built from 16 residues. CDR1 and CDR2 (germline): SGHRS, YFSETQ. After removal of 5 bases from V and 0 bases from J, the junction contained 11 bases not matched to a gene. CDR3 sequence: CASSWGIAGGSYEQYF. The CDR3 coding sequence is TGCGCCAGCAGTTGGGGGATAGCAGGGGGCTCCTACGAGCAGTACTTC.

A remark on this clone: This sample also contains other DNA sequences that code for the same CDR3. This chain joins TRBV28 and TRBJ2-7; D not resolved. The CDR3 has 12 amino acids. CDR1 is MDHEN and CDR2 is SYDVKM in the germline V gene. Between the trimmed V and J ends, which lost 1 base and 3 bases, there was a span of 4 bases. The CDR3 sequence: CASSLYSYEQYF. CDR3 nucleotides: TGTGCCAGCAGTTTATATAGCTACGAGCAGTACTTC. Full variable domain (outside the CDR3, taken from reference TRBV28 and TRBJ2-7): DVKVTQSSRYLVKRTGEKVFLECVQDMDHENMFWYRQDPGLGLRLIYFSYDVKMKEKGDIPEGYSVSREKKERFSLILESASTNQTSMYLCASSLYSYEQYFGPGTRLTVT.

CDR3: CASSPRAGGLETQYF. CDR3 nucleotides: TGTGCCAGCAGCCCCCGGGCAGGGGGCCTTGAGACCCAGTACTTC. The chain has TRBV5-5 and TRBJ2-5; 8 positions match TRBD1. Germline-derived CDR1 and CDR2 are SGHKS and YYEKEE (reference sequence). Unmatched junction bases numbered 10, after V lost 4 bases and J lost 5 bases. The CDR3 has 15 residues.

This chain links TRBV14 with TRBJ2-1; TRBD2 matches at 9 bases. Germline assignment: CDR1 SGHDN and CDR2 FVKESK. The V segment lost 1 base and the J segment 3 bases; nucleotides outside the gene matches: 25. This CDR3 comprises 23 residues. The CDR3 nucleotides read TGTGCCAGCAGCCAAGGCGTGCCGGCTGTTTTAACTAGCGGGTGGAAGGGCTACAATGAGCAGTTCTTC. Translated, it gives CASSQGVPAVLTSGWKGYNEQFF.

In the case of this clone: Different DNA sequences within this sample yield the same CDR3. The CDR3 nucleotides are TGCAGTGCTAGACTAATAGATACGCAGTATTTT. Residues: CSARLIDTQYF. This chain connects TRBV20-1 to TRBJ2-3; D remains ambiguous. The CDR3 has 11 amino acids. The germline V and J ends were trimmed by 2 bases and 5 bases, with 5 bases remaining between them. Germline V gene sequence: CDR1 DFQATT, CDR2 SNEGSKA (reference sequence).

The V gene is TRBV28, the J gene TRBJ2-7; D possibly corresponds to TRBD2 (7 bases). Germline V gene data show CDR1 as MDHEN and CDR2 as SYDVKM. The CDR3 runs 15 residues. The V and J ends lost 2 bases and 4 bases respectively, with 15 bases between them. The CDR3: CASSLTSGGAYEQYF. Written as DNA, the CDR3 is TGTGCCAGCAGTTTAACTAGTGGGGGGGCTTACGAGCAGTACTTC. The full variable domain, completed using reference TRBV28 and TRBJ2-7, is DVKVTQSSRYLVKRTGEKVFLECVQDMDHENMFWYRQDPGLGLRLIYFSYDVKMKEKGDIPEGYSVSREKKERFSLILESASTNQTSMYLCASSLTSGGAYEQYFGPGTRLTVT.

This clone was recorded only once. This chain uses TRBV5-1 with TRBJ1-2; TRBD1 matches 7 bases. The J segment lost 7 bases and the V segment lost 2 bases, leaving 14 bases of the junction unmatched. CDR1 is SGHRS, CDR2 YFSETQ, per germline. This CDR3 spans 16 amino acids. DNA of the CDR3: TGCGCCAGCAGCTTCGGCTTTCCCGAGGGGGCGGGTGGCTACACCTTC. It yields the protein CASSFGFPEGAGGYTF.

The rearrangement uses TRBV19 and TRBJ1-1; TRBD1 aligns across 8 bases. The germline V gene encodes CDR1 LNHDA and CDR2 SQIVND (reference sequence). CDR3 length: 18 amino acids. J lost 0 bases, V lost 5 bases, and 14 bases had no gene match. CDR3 DNA sequence: TGTGCCAGTAGTGGAGACCCGGGACAGGCGATAATGAACACTGAAGCTTTCTTT. It translates to CASSGDPGQAIMNTEAFF. Complete variable domain (other parts from reference TRBV19 and TRBJ1-1): DGGITQSPKYLFRKEGQNVTLSCEQNLNHDAMYWYRQDPGQGLRLIYYSQIVNDFQKGDIAEGYSVSREKKESFPLTVTSAQKNPTAFYLCASSGDPGQAIMNTEAFFGQGTRLTVV.

A remark on this clone: The same CDR3 also results from other DNA sequences found in this sample. This chain uses TRBV7-2 with TRBJ1-5, with D uncertain. Trimming took 3 bases from V and 1 from J, leaving 4 bases between them. This CDR3 is 13 amino acids long. Germline V gene lookup returns CDR1 SGHTA and CDR2 FQGNSA. In DNA form, the CDR3 reads TGTGCCAGCAGCTTTAGGAGCAATCAGCCCCAGCATTTT. Its protein is CASSFRSNQPQHF.

CDR3: CASSFWTSGTTEQFF. The CDR3 DNA sequence: TGTGCCAGCAGTTTCTGGACTAGCGGGACTACCGAGCAGTTCTTC. The chain carries TRBV28 and TRBJ2-1, with 12 nucleotides matching TRBD2. Germline V gene lookup returns CDR1 MDHEN and CDR2 SYDVKM. There are 15 residues in the CDR3. Trimming took 3 bases from V and 10 from J; bases not matched to a gene: 7.

The chain joins TRBV27 to TRBJ2-1, with 10 bases matching TRBD2. This CDR3 has 15 residues. Germline V gives CDR1 MNHEY, CDR2 SMNVEV (reference sequence). The ends lost 2 bases at V and 6 bases at J; junction bases unmatched: 4. CDR3 in amino acids: CASSLLAGASNEQFF. As DNA, the CDR3 is TGTGCCAGCAGTTTACTAGCGGGAGCTTCCAATGAGCAGTTCTTC.

The chain is built from TRBV10-3 and TRBJ1-5; TRBD1 matches at 11 bases. V was clipped by 0 bases and J by 5 bases; unmatched bases: 0. The CDR3 has 15 residues. Germline V gene lookup returns CDR1 ENHRY and CDR2 SYGVKD. CDR3 sequence: CAISESDRGHQPQHF. CDR3 DNA: TGTGCCATCAGTGAGTCGGACAGGGGGCATCAGCCCCAGCATTTT.

The chain couples TRBV7-6 to TRBJ2-5; 7 bases match TRBD2. The V and J ends lost 7 bases and 5 bases, in that order; junction bases with no gene match: 4. Looked up from germline, CDR1 is SGHVS and CDR2 is FNYEAQ. The CDR3 consists of 12 residues. The CDR3 sequence: CASTPSGETQYF. In DNA form, the CDR3 reads TGTGCCAGCACCCCTAGCGGTGAGACCCAGTACTTC.

The chain is built from TRBV11-3 and TRBJ2-7; 9 bases agree with TRBD1. J lost 4 bases, V lost 7 bases, and 20 bases had no gene match. Germline values: CDR1 SGHNT, CDR2 YENEEA. This CDR3 contains 18 residues. CDR3 nucleotides: TGTGCCAGCACCATAGGAGGACAGGGGTTTCCCGGATTTTACGAGCAGTACTTC. The encoded protein is CASTIGGQGFPGFYEQYF.